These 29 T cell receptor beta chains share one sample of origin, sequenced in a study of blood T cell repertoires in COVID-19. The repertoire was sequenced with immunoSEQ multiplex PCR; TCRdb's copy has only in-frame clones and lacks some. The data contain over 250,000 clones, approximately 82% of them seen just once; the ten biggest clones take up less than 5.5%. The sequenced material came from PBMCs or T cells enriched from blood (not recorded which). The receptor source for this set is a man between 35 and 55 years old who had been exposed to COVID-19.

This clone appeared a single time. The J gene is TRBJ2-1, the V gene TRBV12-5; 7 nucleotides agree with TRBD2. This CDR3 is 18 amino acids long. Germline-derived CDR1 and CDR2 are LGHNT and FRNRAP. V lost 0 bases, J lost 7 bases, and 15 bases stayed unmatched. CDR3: CASGLVLGGSSMGNEQFF. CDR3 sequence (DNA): TGTGCTAGTGGTTTGGTACTGGGGGGGAGTTCAATGGGGAATGAGCAGTTCTTC.

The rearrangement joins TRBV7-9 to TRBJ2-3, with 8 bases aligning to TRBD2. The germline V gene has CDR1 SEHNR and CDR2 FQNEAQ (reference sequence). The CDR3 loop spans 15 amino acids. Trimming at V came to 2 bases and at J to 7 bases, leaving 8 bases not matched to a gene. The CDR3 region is CASSLYRTSYYTQYF. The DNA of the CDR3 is TGTGCCAGCAGCTTATATCGGACTAGCTATTATACGCAGTATTTT.

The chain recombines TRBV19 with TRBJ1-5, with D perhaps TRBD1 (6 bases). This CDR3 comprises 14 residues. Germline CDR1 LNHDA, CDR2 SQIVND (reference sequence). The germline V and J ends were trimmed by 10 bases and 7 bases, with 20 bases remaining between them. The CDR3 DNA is TGTGCCACCCTAGAAGGGGGTAAGGGCCAGCCCCAGCATTTT. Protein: CATLEGGKGQPQHF.

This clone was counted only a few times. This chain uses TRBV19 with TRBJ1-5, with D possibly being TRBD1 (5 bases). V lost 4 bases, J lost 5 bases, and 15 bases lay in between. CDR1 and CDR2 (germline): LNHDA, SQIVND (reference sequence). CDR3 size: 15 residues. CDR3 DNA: TGTGCCAGTAGTAGGCAGGGTCTCCTTCATCAGCCCCAGCATTTT. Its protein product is CASSRQGLLHQPQHF.

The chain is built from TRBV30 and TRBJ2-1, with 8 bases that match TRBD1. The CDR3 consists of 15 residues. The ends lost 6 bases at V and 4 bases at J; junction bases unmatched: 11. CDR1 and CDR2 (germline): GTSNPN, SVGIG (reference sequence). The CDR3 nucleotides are TGTGCCTGTACCTCAACAGGGGGGAGATACAATGAGCAGTTCTTC. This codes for CACTSTGGRYNEQFF. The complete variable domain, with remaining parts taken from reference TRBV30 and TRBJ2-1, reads SQTIHQWPATLVQPVGSPLSLECTVEGTSNPNLYWYRQAAGRGLQLLFYSVGIGQISSEVPQNLSASRPQDRQFILSSKKLLLSDSGFYLCACTSTGGRYNEQFFGPGTRLTVL.

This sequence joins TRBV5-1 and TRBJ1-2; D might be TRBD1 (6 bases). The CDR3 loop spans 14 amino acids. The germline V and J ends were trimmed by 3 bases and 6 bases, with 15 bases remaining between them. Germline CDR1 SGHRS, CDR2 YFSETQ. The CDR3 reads CASSSYTGLHGYTF. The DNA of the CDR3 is TGCGCCAGCAGCTCCTATACAGGGCTGCATGGCTACACCTTC.

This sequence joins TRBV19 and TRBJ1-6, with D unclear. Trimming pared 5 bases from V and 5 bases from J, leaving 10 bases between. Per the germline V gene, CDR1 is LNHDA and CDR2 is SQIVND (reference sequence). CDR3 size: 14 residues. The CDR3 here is CASSRARNNSPLHF. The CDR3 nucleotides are TGTGCCAGTAGTCGTGCCAGAAATAATTCACCCCTCCACTTT.

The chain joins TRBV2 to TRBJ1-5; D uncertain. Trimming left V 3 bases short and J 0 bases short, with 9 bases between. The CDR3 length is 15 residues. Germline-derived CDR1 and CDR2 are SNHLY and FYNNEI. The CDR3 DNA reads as TGTGCCAGCAGTGACGTAGAGGTTAGCAATCAGCCCCAGCATTTT. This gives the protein CASSDVEVSNQPQHF.

CDR3 nucleotides: TGTGCCACCAGCCCGGGACAGGGGTTGACGTCACATCAGCCCCAGCATTTT. Its translation is CATSPGQGLTSHQPQHF. The chain carries TRBV15 and TRBJ1-5; 10 bases match TRBD1. The CDR3 runs to 17 residues. V was clipped by 5 bases and J by 5 bases; unmatched bases: 12. Looked up from germline, CDR1 is LNHNV and CDR2 is YYDKDF (reference sequence).

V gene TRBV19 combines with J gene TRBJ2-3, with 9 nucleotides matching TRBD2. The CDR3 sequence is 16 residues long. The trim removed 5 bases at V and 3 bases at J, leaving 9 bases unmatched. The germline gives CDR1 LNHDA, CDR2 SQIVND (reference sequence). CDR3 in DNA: TGTGCCAGTAGTTATCGAAGCGGGAGGAGTACAGATACGCAGTATTTT. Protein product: CASSYRSGRSTDTQYF. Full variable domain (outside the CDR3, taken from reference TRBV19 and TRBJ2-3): DGGITQSPKYLFRKEGQNVTLSCEQNLNHDAMYWYRQDPGQGLRLIYYSQIVNDFQKGDIAEGYSVSREKKESFPLTVTSAQKNPTAFYLCASSYRSGRSTDTQYFGPGTRLTVL.

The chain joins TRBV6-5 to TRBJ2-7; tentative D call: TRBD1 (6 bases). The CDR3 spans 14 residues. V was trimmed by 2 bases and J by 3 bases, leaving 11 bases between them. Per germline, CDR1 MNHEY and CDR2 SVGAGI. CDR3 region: CASSYRDRNYEQYF. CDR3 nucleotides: TGTGCCAGCAGTTACCGTGACAGGAACTACGAGCAGTACTTC.

The CDR3 here is CASSLLGQGYEQYF. The DNA of the CDR3 is TGTGCCAGCAGCTTACTGGGACAGGGCTACGAGCAGTACTTC. The V call is TRBV5-6, the J call TRBJ2-7; 9 nucleotides line up with TRBD1. Per germline, CDR1 SGHDT and CDR2 YYEEEE. The CDR3 has 14 residues. V shed 2 bases and J 3 bases; nucleotides not matched to a gene: 3.

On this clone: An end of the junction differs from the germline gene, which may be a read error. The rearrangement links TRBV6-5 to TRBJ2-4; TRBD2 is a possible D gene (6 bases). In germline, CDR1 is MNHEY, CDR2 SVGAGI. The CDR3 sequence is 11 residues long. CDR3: CASSYSEGQDF. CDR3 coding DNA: TGTGCCAGCAGCTACTCGGAGGGCCAAGACTTC.

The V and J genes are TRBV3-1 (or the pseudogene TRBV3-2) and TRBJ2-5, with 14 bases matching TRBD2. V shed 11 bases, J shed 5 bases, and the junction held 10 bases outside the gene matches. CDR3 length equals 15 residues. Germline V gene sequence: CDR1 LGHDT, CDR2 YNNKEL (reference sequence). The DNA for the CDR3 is TGTGCCGCAAGACTAGCGGGAGGGCCCGGTGAGACCCAGTACTTC. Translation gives CAARLAGGPGETQYF.

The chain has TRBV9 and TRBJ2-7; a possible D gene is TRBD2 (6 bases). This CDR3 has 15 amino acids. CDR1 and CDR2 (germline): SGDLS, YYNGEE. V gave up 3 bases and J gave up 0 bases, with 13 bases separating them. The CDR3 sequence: CASSGRGAPSYEQYF. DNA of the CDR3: TGTGCCAGCAGCGGGAGGGGCGCCCCCTCCTACGAGCAGTACTTC.

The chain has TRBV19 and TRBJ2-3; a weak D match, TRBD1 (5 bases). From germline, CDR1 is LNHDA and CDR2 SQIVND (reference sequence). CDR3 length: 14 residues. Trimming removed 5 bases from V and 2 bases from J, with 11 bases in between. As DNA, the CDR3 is TGTGCCAGTAGTCAGGGTGTTACCACAGATACGCAGTATTTT. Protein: CASSQGVTTDTQYF.

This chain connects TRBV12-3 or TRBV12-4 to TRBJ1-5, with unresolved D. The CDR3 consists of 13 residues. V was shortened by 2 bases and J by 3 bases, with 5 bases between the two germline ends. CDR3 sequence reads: CASSLNNNQPQHF. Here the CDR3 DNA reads TGTGCCAGCAGTTTAAACAACAATCAGCCCCAGCATTTT.

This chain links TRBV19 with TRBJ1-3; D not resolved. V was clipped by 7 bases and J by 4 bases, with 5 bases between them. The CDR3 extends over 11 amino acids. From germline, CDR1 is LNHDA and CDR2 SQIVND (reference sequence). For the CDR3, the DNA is TGTGCCAGTACGGGGGGAAACACCATATATTTT. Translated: CASTGGNTIYF.

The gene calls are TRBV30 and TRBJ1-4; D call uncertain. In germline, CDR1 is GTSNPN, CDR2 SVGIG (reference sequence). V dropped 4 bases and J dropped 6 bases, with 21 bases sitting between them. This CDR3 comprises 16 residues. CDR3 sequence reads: CAWNSKGTGNYEKLFF. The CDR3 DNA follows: TGTGCCTGGAATAGTAAGGGAACGGGAAATTATGAAAAACTGTTTTTT.

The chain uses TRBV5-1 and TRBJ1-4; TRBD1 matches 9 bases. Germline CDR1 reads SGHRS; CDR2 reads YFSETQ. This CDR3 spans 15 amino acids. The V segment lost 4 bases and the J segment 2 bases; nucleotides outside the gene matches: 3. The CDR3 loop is CASSRDRGTNEKLFF. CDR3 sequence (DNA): TGCGCCAGCAGCCGCGACAGGGGGACTAATGAAAAACTGTTTTTT.

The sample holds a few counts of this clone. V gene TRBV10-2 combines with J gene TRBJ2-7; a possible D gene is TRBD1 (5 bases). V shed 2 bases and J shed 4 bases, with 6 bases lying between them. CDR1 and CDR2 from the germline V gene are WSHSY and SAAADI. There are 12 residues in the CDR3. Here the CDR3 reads CASSEGAYEQYF. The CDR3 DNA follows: TGCGCCAGCAGTGAGGGGGCTTACGAGCAGTACTTC.

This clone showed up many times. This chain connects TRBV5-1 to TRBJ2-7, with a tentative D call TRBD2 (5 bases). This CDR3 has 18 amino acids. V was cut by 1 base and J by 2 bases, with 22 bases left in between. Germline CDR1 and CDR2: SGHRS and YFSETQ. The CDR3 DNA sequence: TGCGCCAGCAGCTTGCGTTCCCCTACCGGACTTACTACCTACGAGCAGTACTTC. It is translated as CASSLRSPTGLTTYEQYF.

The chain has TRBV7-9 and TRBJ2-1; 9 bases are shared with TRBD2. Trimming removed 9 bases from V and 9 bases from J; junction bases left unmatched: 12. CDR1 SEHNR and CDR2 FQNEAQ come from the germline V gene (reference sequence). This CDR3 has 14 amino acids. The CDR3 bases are TGTGCCAGTATTTTGACCGGGACTAGCCTTGAGCAGTTCTTC. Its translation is CASILTGTSLEQFF.

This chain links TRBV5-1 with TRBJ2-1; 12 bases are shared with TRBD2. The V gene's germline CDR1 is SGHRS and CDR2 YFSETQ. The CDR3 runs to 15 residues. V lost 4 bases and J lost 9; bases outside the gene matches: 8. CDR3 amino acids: CASSQLAGGVGEQFF. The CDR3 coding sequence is TGCGCCAGCAGCCAGCTAGCGGGAGGGGTGGGTGAGCAGTTCTTC.

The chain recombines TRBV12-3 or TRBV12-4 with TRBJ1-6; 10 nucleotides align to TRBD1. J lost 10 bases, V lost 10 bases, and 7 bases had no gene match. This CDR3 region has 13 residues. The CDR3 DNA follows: TGTGCCACCACGGGACAGGGGATATCACCCCTCCACTTT. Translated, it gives CATTGQGISPLHF.

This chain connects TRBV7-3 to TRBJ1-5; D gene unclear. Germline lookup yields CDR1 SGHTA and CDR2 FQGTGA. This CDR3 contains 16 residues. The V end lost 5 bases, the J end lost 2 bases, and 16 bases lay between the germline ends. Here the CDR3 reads CASSIVGRLGNQPQHF. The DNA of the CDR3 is TGTGCCAGCAGCATCGTCGGTCGCCTGGGCAATCAGCCCCAGCATTTT.

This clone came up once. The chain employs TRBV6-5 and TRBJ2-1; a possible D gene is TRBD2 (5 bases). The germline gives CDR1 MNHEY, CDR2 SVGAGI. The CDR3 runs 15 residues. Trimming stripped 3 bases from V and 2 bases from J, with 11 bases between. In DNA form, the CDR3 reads TGTGCCAGCAGTTATGGGAGTCCCACCTACAATGAGCAGTTCTTC. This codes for CASSYGSPTYNEQFF.

CDR3 in amino acids: CASKLQETQYF. The CDR3, as DNA: TGTGCCAGCAAACTCCAAGAGACCCAGTACTTC. The rearrangement joins TRBV27 to TRBJ2-5; D not resolved. V lost 7 bases and J lost 1, with 4 bases in between. The CDR3 has 11 residues. CDR1 and CDR2 (germline): MNHEY, SMNVEV (reference sequence).

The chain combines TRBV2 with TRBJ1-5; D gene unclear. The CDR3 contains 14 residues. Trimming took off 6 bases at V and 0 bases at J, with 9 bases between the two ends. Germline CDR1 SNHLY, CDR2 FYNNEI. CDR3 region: CASRLGRSNQPQHF. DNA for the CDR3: TGTGCCAGCAGACTCGGTCGTAGCAATCAGCCCCAGCATTTT.